Sequencing of this TCR beta chain was carried out in a study of T cells in Graves' hyperthyroidism and ophthalmopathy. CDR1 is KGHDR and CDR2 is SFDVKD in the germline V gene. CDR3 length equals 14 residues. V was pared by 2 bases and J by 0 bases, with 4 bases between. The TCR beta CDR3 regions underwent amplification using RNA transcripts as the source. HTBI primers were employed in a first-round RT-PCR of the TCR CDR3. MiXCR, run by TCRdb on the multiplex PCR reads, gives a single entry per CDR3 protein. The sample consists of about 360,000 distinct CDR3 sequences, around 14% of them appearing once. This clonotype was detected a few times.

This TCR was recovered from a woman aged 18-29 years with Graves' hyperthyroidism. The material sequenced was blood. The chain has TRBV24-1 and TRBJ2-1; no clear D. The CDR3 region has the DNA TGTGCCACCAGTGATTCGGTCTCCTACAATGAGCAGTTCTTC. The encoded protein is CATSDSVSYNEQFF.